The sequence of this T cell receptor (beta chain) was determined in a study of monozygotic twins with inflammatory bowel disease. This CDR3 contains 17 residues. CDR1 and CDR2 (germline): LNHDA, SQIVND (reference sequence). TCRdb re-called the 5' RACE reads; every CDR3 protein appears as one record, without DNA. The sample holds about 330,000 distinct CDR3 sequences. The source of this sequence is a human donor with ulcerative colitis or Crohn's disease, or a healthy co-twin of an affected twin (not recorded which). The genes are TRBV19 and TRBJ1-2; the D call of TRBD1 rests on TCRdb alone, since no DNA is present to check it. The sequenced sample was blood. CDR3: CASSIKTVRGGQDGYTF.